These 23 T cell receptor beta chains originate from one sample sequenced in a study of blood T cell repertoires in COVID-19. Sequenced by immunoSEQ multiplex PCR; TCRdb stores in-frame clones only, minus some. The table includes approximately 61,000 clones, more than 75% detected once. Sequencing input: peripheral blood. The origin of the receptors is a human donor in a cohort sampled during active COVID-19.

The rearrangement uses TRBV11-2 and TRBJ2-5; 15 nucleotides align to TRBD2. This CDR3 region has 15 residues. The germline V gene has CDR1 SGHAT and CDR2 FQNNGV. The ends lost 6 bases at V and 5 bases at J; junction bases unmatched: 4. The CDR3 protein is CASSPGLAGGETQYF. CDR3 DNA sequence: TGTGCCAGCAGTCCCGGACTAGCGGGAGGGGAGACCCAGTACTTC.

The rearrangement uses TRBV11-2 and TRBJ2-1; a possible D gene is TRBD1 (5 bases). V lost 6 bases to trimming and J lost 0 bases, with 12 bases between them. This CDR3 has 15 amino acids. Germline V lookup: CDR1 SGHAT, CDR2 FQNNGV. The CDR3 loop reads CASSLQGRSYNEQFF. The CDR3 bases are TGTGCCAGCAGTCTTCAGGGCCGCTCCTACAATGAGCAGTTCTTC. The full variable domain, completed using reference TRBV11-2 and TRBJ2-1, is EAGVAQSPRYKIIEKRQSVAFWCNPISGHATLYWYQQILGQGPKLLIQFQNNGVVDDSQLPKDRFSAERLKGVDSTLKIQPAKLEDSAVYLCASSLQGRSYNEQFFGPGTRLTVL.

The CDR3, as DNA: TGTGCCAGCAGCTTTTTAGGGACAGGAATCGGGTCACCCCTCCACTTT. It translates to CASSFLGTGIGSPLHF. This chain joins TRBV5-6 and TRBJ1-6, with 8 positions matching TRBD1. Germline loops: CDR1 SGHDT, CDR2 YYEEEE. The CDR3 runs to 16 residues. V was clipped by 2 bases and J by 10 bases; unmatched bases: 11.

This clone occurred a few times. The CDR3 here is CASKTGGHGTYEQYF. The CDR3 DNA reads as TGTGCCAGCAAAACTGGGGGACACGGGACCTACGAGCAGTACTTC. V usage is TRBV11-2 and J usage is TRBJ2-7; possible D gene TRBD1, 6 bases. Germline V gene lookup returns CDR1 SGHAT and CDR2 FQNNGV. Trimming took off 7 bases at V and 2 bases at J, with 18 bases between the two ends. CDR3 length: 15 amino acids.

CDR3 in DNA: TGTGCCAGCAGCCGAGGAGGGAACACTGAAGCTTTCTTT. It codes for CASSRGGNTEAFF. This chain links TRBV7-9 with TRBJ1-1; D gene ambiguous. CDR1 SEHNR and CDR2 FQNEAQ come from the germline V gene (reference sequence). Trimming cost V 5 bases and J 1 base, with 8 bases left between them. The CDR3 length is 13 residues.

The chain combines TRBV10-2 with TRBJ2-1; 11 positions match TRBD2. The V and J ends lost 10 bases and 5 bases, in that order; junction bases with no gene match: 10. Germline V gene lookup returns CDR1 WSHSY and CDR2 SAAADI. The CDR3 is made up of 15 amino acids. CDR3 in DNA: TGCGCCACGCGACTAGCGGGAAGACGGGACAATGAGCAGTTCTTC. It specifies CATRLAGRRDNEQFF.

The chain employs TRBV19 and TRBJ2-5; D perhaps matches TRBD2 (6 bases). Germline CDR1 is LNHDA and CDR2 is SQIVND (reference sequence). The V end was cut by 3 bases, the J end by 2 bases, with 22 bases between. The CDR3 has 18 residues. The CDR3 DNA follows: TGTGCCAGTAGTATCAGGACCGCGGGGATCCGCCCTCAAGAGACCCAGTACTTC. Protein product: CASSIRTAGIRPQETQYF. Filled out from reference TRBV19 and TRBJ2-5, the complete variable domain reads DGGITQSPKYLFRKEGQNVTLSCEQNLNHDAMYWYRQDPGQGLRLIYYSQIVNDFQKGDIAEGYSVSREKKESFPLTVTSAQKNPTAFYLCASSIRTAGIRPQETQYFGPGTRLLVL.

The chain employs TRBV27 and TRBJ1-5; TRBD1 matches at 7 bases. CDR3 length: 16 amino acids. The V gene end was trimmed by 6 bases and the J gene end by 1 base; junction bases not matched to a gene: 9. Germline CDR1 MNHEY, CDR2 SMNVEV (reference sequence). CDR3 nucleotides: TGTGCCAGCAGACCTTTGGAAGGGGGCAGCAATCAGCCCCAGCATTTT. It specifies CASRPLEGGSNQPQHF.

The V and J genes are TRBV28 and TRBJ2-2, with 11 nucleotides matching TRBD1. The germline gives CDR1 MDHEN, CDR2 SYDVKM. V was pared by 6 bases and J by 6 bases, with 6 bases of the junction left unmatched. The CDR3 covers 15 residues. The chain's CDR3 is CASRTRTGGSGELFF. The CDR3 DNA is TGTGCCAGCAGAACCCGGACAGGGGGCTCCGGGGAGCTGTTTTTT. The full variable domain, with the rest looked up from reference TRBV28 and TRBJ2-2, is DVKVTQSSRYLVKRTGEKVFLECVQDMDHENMFWYRQDPGLGLRLIYFSYDVKMKEKGDIPEGYSVSREKKERFSLILESASTNQTSMYLCASRTRTGGSGELFFGEGSRLTVL.

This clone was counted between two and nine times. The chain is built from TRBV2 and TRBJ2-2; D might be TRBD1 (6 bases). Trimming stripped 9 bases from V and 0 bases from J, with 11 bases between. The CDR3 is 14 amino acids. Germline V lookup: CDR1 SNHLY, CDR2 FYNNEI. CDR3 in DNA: TGTGCCAGTACAGGGAAGGCGAACACCGGGGAGCTGTTTTTT. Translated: CASTGKANTGELFF.

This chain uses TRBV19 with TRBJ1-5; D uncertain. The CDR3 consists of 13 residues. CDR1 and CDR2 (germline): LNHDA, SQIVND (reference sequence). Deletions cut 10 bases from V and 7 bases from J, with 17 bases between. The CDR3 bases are TGTGCCATCTCCCGAGGGTATGGACAGCCCCAGCATTTT. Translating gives CAISRGYGQPQHF.

As DNA, the CDR3 is TGTGCCAGCAGTGTGAGGGCCGTAGGGTTCTTC. Its protein is CASSVRAVGFF. The chain carries TRBV2 and TRBJ2-1, with D perhaps matching TRBD2 (5 bases). The CDR3 totals 11 residues. Trimming cost V 4 bases and J 15 bases, with 13 bases left between them. Germline V gene sequence: CDR1 SNHLY, CDR2 FYNNEI.

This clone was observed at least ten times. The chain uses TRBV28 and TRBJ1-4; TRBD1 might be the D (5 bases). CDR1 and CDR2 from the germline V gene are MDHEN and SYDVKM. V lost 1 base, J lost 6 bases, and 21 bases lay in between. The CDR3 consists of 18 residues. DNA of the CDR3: TGTGCCAGCAGTTTATTGGGGGGTGAAAATCAAGAGGATGAAAAACTGTTTTTT. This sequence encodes CASSLLGGENQEDEKLFF.

The CDR3 is CASSLALGGTYGYTF. In nucleotides, the CDR3 is TGTGCCAGCAGCTTAGCGCTCGGGGGGACCTATGGCTACACCTTC. V is TRBV7-9 and J is TRBJ1-2, with a possible D match to TRBD1 (5 bases). The CDR3 contains 15 residues. The ends were cut back, 0 bases at V and 4 bases at J, with 12 bases in the middle. Germline CDR1 reads SEHNR; CDR2 reads FQNEAQ (reference sequence).

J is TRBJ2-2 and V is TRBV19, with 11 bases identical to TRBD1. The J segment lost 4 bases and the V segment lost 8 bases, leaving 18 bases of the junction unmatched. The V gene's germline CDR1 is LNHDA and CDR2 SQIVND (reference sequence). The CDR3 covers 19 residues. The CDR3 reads CASRGQGARAGALTGELFF. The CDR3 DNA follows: TGTGCCAGTCGCGGACAGGGGGCTAGGGCGGGAGCGCTCACCGGGGAGCTGTTTTTT.

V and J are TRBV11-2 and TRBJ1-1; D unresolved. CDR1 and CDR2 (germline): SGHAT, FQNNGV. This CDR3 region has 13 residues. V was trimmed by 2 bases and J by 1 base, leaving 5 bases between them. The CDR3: CASSLRRNTEAFF. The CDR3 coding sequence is TGTGCCAGCAGCTTACGGAGGAACACTGAAGCTTTCTTT.

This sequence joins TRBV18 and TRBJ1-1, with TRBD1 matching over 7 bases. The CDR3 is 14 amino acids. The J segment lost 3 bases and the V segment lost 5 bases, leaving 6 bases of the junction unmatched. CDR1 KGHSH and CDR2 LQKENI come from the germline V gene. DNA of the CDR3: TGTGCCAGCTCATTTGACAGGGTCTACACTGAAGCTTTCTTT. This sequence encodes CASSFDRVYTEAFF.

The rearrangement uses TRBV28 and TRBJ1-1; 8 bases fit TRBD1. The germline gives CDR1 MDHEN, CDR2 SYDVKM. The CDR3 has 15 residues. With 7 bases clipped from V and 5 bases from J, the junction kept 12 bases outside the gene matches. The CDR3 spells CASIPQGQGKTEAFF. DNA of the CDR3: TGTGCCAGCATTCCCCAAGGACAGGGAAAGACTGAAGCTTTCTTT.

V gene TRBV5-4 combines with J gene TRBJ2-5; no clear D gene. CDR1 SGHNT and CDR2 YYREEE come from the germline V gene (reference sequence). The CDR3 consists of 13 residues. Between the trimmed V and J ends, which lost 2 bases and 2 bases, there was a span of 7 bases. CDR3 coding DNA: TGTGCCAGCAGCTTACGGGTGCAAGAGACCCAGTACTTC. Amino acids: CASSLRVQETQYF.

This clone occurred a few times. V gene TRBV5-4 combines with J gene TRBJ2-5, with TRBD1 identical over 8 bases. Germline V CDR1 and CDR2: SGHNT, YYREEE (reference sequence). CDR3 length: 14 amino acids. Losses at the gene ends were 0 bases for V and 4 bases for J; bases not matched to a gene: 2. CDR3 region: CASSLGQGLETQYF. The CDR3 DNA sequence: TGTGCCAGCAGCTTGGGACAGGGGTTAGAGACCCAGTACTTC.

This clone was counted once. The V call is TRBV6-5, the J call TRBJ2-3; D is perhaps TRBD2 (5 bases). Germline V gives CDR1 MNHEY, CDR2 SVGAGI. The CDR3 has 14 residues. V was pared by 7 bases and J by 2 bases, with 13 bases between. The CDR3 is CASMRSGTTDTQYF. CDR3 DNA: TGTGCCAGCATGAGAAGCGGAACCACAGATACGCAGTATTTT.

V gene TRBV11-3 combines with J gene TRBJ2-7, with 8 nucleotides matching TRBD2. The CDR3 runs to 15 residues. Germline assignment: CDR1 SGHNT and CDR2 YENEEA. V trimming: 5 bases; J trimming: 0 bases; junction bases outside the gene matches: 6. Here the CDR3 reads CASSPPGLASYEQYF. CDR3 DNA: TGTGCCAGCAGCCCCCCCGGACTAGCCTCCTACGAGCAGTACTTC.

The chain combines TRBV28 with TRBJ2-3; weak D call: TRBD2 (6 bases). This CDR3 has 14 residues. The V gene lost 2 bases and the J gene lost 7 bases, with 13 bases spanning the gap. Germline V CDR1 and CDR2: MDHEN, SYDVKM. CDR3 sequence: CASSLLGSINTQYF. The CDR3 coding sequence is TGTGCCAGCAGTTTACTCGGGAGTATCAATACGCAGTATTTT. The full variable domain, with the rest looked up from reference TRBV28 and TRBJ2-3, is DVKVTQSSRYLVKRTGEKVFLECVQDMDHENMFWYRQDPGLGLRLIYFSYDVKMKEKGDIPEGYSVSREKKERFSLILESASTNQTSMYLCASSLLGSINTQYFGPGTRLTVL.